The 22 T cell receptor beta chains reported below all come from one sample, sequenced in a study of cytomegalovirus exposure and HLA in healthy donors. Here immunoSEQ multiplex PCR was the method, and the copy in TCRdb shows in-frame clones only, minus some. The sample comprises approximately 99,000 clones, around 82% of which are singletons, and roughly 3% rests with the top ten. Sample: PBMCs. Every receptor here comes from a woman under 30 in good health and CMV-seronegative.

This chain joins TRBV10-3 and TRBJ1-1; D possibly corresponds to TRBD1 (6 bases). V was clipped by 5 bases and J by 3 bases, with 7 bases between them. Per germline, CDR1 ENHRY and CDR2 SYGVKD. The CDR3 spans 12 residues. The DNA for the CDR3 is TGTGCCATCAGTAACAGGGACACTGAAGCTTTCTTT. Protein: CAISNRDTEAFF.

The chain joins TRBV4-1 to TRBJ2-2; D remains ambiguous. Trimming took 1 base from V and 0 from J, leaving 6 bases between them. Germline V lookup: CDR1 MGHRA, CDR2 YSYEKL. This CDR3 has 15 residues. The CDR3: CASSQGDTNTGELFF. CDR3 sequence (DNA): TGCGCCAGCAGCCAAGGCGATACGAACACCGGGGAGCTGTTTTTT.

J is TRBJ2-5 and V is TRBV27; 7 nucleotides line up with TRBD1. CDR1 and CDR2 (germline): MNHEY, SMNVEV (reference sequence). With 6 bases clipped from V and 5 bases from J, the junction kept 6 bases outside the gene matches. The CDR3 loop spans 13 amino acids. CDR3 nucleotides: TGTGCCAGCAGCCTAACAGGGGCCGAGACCCAGTACTTC. Its protein product is CASSLTGAETQYF.

The chain couples TRBV27 to TRBJ1-2; 9 bases align to TRBD1. The CDR3 is 15 amino acids. The junction had 4 bases not matched to a gene; V was cut back by 5 bases and J by 0 bases. The germline CDR1 and CDR2 sequences are MNHEY and SMNVEV (reference sequence). CDR3 region: CASSTRTGANYGYTF. The CDR3 coding sequence is TGTGCCAGCAGTACCCGGACAGGGGCTAACTATGGCTACACCTTC.

The CDR3 sequence is CASSPPQSGGNTEAFF. DNA for the CDR3: TGTGCCAGCTCACCACCACAGTCAGGGGGGAACACTGAAGCTTTCTTT. This rearrangement joins TRBV18 to TRBJ1-1; 7 bases agree with TRBD1. Trimming took 0 bases from V and 1 from J; bases not matched to a gene: 5. Germline values: CDR1 KGHSH, CDR2 LQKENI. CDR3 length equals 16 residues.

The rearrangement uses TRBV10-3 and TRBJ1-1; TRBD1 aligns across 9 bases. V shed 7 bases, J shed 5 bases, and the junction held 8 bases outside the gene matches. CDR1 and CDR2 from the germline V gene are ENHRY and SYGVKD. The length of the CDR3 is 14 residues. The CDR3 sequence is CAIKGDRGRTEAFF. Here the CDR3 DNA reads TGTGCCATCAAGGGCGACAGGGGGAGAACTGAAGCTTTCTTT.

The rearrangement joins TRBV28 to TRBJ2-7; D remains unclear. The CDR3 sequence is 14 residues long. CDR1 and CDR2 (germline): MDHEN, SYDVKM. V was trimmed by 7 bases and J by 5 bases, leaving 18 bases between them. Here the CDR3 DNA reads TGTGCCAGCACCCCACTGGCGGAGTCCAACGAGCAGTACTTC. It specifies CASTPLAESNEQYF.

DNA of the CDR3: TGTGCCAGCAGCTTAGCGGAGGAGACCCAGTACTTC. Translating it yields CASSLAEETQYF. The chain uses TRBV7-6 and TRBJ2-5, with unresolved D. The V gene lost 0 bases and the J gene lost 5 bases, with 4 bases spanning the gap. In germline, CDR1 is SGHVS, CDR2 FNYEAQ. The CDR3 has 12 residues.

The J gene is TRBJ1-5, the V gene TRBV23-1, with D possibly TRBD1 on 6 matching bases. TRBV23-1 is an ORF; its function is uncertain. Trimming took 2 bases from V and 3 from J, leaving 8 bases between them. The CDR3 sequence is 14 residues long. CDR3 sequence: CASSQPGHNQPQHF. The DNA of the CDR3 is TGCGCCAGCAGTCAACCGGGACACAATCAGCCCCAGCATTTT.

The chain combines TRBV4-1 with TRBJ1-2, with TRBD1 identical over 7 bases. Germline CDR1 and CDR2: MGHRA and YSYEKL. There are 14 residues in the CDR3. The ends lost 3 bases at V and 5 bases at J; junction bases unmatched: 6. The CDR3 coding sequence is TGCGCCAGCAGCCACGGGACAGAGACTTATGGCTACACCTTC. This translates into CASSHGTETYGYTF.

The J gene is TRBJ1-1, the V gene TRBV15; D call uncertain. The germline V gene encodes CDR1 LNHNV and CDR2 YYDKDF (reference sequence). V shed 2 bases and J shed 5 bases, with 6 bases lying between them. The CDR3 spans 12 residues. CDR3 in amino acids: CATSRYRTEAFF. The CDR3 DNA sequence: TGTGCCACCAGCAGATACAGAACTGAAGCTTTCTTT.

The gene calls are TRBV4-1 and TRBJ1-1; D is unclear. This CDR3 has 15 residues. V was pared by 3 bases and J by 5 bases, with 16 bases between. Germline CDR1 and CDR2: MGHRA and YSYEKL. CDR3 DNA sequence: TGCGCCAGCAGCCACGGAGGTTTAACGGGGACTGAAGCTTTCTTT. Its translation is CASSHGGLTGTEAFF.

Written as DNA, the CDR3 is TGTGCCAGCAGTTCCCAGGGAACGGCAGGGTGGGGCTACACCTTC. Protein product: CASSSQGTAGWGYTF. The chain combines TRBV27 with TRBJ1-2; maybe TRBD1 (5 bases). Germline lookup yields CDR1 MNHEY and CDR2 SMNVEV (reference sequence). Trimming left V 4 bases short and J 8 bases short, with 20 bases between. The CDR3 length is 15 residues.

The chain employs TRBV5-1 and TRBJ2-7; TRBD1 might be the D (5 bases). The germline V and J ends were trimmed by 4 bases and 4 bases, with 18 bases remaining between them. The CDR3 loop spans 15 amino acids. Per germline, CDR1 SGHRS and CDR2 YFSETQ. DNA for the CDR3: TGCGCCAGCAGCCCGGTTGGACCAGCAGGGTACGAGCAGTACTTC. Its protein product is CASSPVGPAGYEQYF.

V usage is TRBV27 and J usage is TRBJ1-2; no firm D call. Trimming removed 8 bases from V and 6 bases from J, with 10 bases in between. CDR3 length: 11 residues. Germline V lookup: CDR1 MNHEY, CDR2 SMNVEV (reference sequence). This CDR3 reads CASGRGDGYTF. Written as DNA, the CDR3 is TGTGCCAGCGGGCGTGGCGATGGCTACACCTTC.

The rearrangement links TRBV6-1 to TRBJ1-2; D unresolved. The V gene lost 2 bases and the J gene lost 8 bases, with 18 bases spanning the gap. The CDR3 is 15 residues long. The germline V gene has CDR1 MNHNS and CDR2 SASEGT. This CDR3 is CASSESSEGPSGYTF. The CDR3 DNA is TGTGCCAGCAGTGAAAGTTCGGAAGGCCCTAGCGGCTACACCTTC.

This clone was seen only a few times. This chain links TRBV5-5 with TRBJ2-3; D may be TRBD1 (6 bases). Trimming took off 4 bases at V and 2 bases at J, with 14 bases between the two ends. Germline CDR1 SGHKS, CDR2 YYEKEE (reference sequence). CDR3 length equals 15 residues. Written as DNA, the CDR3 is TGTGCCAGCAGCCTCACAGGGTCTGCCACAGATACGCAGTATTTT. As protein: CASSLTGSATDTQYF.

This CDR3 reads CAISESTIRDTIYF. CDR3 coding DNA: TGTGCCATCAGTGAGTCTACTATTCGGGACACCATATATTTT. This rearrangement joins TRBV10-3 to TRBJ1-3; D gene ambiguous. The CDR3 extends over 14 amino acids. Trimming removed 0 bases from V and 8 bases from J, with 11 bases in between. CDR1 and CDR2 (germline): ENHRY, SYGVKD.

This sequence joins TRBV4-1 and TRBJ1-6; D unclear. Germline CDR1 MGHRA, CDR2 YSYEKL. This CDR3 contains 13 residues. V was shortened by 0 bases and J by 9 bases, with 6 bases between the two germline ends. This CDR3 is CASSQEPGSPLHF. The CDR3, as DNA: TGCGCCAGCAGCCAAGAGCCAGGTTCACCCCTCCACTTT.

The chain has TRBV7-9 and TRBJ2-7; 7 bases map to TRBD1. V was clipped by 5 bases and J by 0 bases; unmatched bases: 4. Germline lookup yields CDR1 SEHNR and CDR2 FQNEAQ (reference sequence). This CDR3 has 14 amino acids. DNA of the CDR3: TGTGCCAGCAGCCACCGGGACAGCTCCTACGAGCAGTACTTC. Protein sequence: CASSHRDSSYEQYF.

As regards this clone: The germline gene is not matched at one end of the junction; a read error may be the cause. V and J are TRBV27 and TRBJ2-3; 9 positions agree with TRBD1. CDR3 length: 16 amino acids. Germline loops: CDR1 MNHEY, CDR2 SMNVEV (reference sequence). The CDR3 sequence: CASTLTGGAVPDTQYF. The CDR3 nucleotides read TGTGCCAGCACTTTAACAGGGGGCGCCGTCCCAGATACGCAGTATTTT.

The rearrangement uses TRBV27 and TRBJ1-1; D is undetermined. The germline V and J ends were trimmed by 1 base and 0 bases, with 3 bases remaining between them. The CDR3 consists of 13 residues. Germline CDR1 reads MNHEY; CDR2 reads SMNVEV (reference sequence). DNA for the CDR3: TGTGCCAGCAGTTTATTCATGAACACTGAAGCTTTCTTT. It translates to CASSLFMNTEAFF.